Included here is one T cell receptor beta chain sequence, with context. Its antigen is undetermined. Time point described: new active TB diagnosis, blood taken before or within 7 days of starting treatment. The data derive from a study of T cells in tuberculosis. Study-wide context: Sequenced TCRs come from CD1B-GMM tetramer-binding T cells. Within 7 days of starting treatment, or before, PBMC were stored.

Only in-frame clones appear in the TCRdb table, and some are missing; sequencing was by immunoSEQ multiplex PCR. The repertoire holds approximately 49,000 clones, with about 95% as singletons. Notes on the study in general: The TCR-beta difference was not significant; alpha differences partly reflected length. Active tuberculosis TCR-alpha repertoires lay closer to GMM-specific TCRs than IGRA-negative controls, suggesting clonal expansion.

Per the germline V gene, CDR1 is LNHDA and CDR2 is SQIVND (reference sequence). The CDR3 spans 14 residues. The V end was cut by 3 bases, the J end by 1 base, with 9 bases between. The source is an adult with tuberculosis. The starting material was PBMCs, obtained at tuberculosis diagnosis. V usage is TRBV19 and J usage is TRBJ1-1; the D gene is possibly TRBD1 (5 bases). The CDR3 spells CASSIDSGNTEAFF. Written as DNA, the CDR3 is TGTGCCAGTAGTATTGACAGTGGGAACACTGAAGCTTTCTTT.